What follows are 17 T cell receptor beta chains derived from one specimen sequenced in a study of PD-1 blockade in classical Hodgkin lymphoma. Autologous stem cell transplantation was followed by relapse in every patient, and brentuximab vedotin exposure varied. TCRdb's copy holds only in-frame clones and misses some; the assay was immunoSEQ multiplex PCR. This sample has 90,000 or so clones, with around 90% found just once. The sequencing used peripheral blood mononuclear cells (PBMCs), collected before the second cycle of nivolumab. These receptors all stem from a human donor with classical Hodgkin lymphoma.

The chain is built from TRBV27 and TRBJ1-5; 8 bases match TRBD1. V dropped 3 bases and J dropped 6; count of bases not matched to a gene: 7. The CDR3 covers 15 residues. Per the germline V gene, CDR1 is MNHEY and CDR2 is SMNVEV (reference sequence). CDR3 nucleotides: TGTGCCAGCAGTTTGTCGGCAGGGGGCTTTCAGCCCCAGCATTTT. Its translation: CASSLSAGGFQPQHF.

This chain joins TRBV9 and TRBJ2-7; D uncertain. The V gene lost 4 bases and the J gene lost 6 bases, with 20 bases spanning the gap. The CDR3 covers 15 residues. The germline gives CDR1 SGDLS, CDR2 YYNGEE. The CDR3: CASSRLDQLISEQYF. The CDR3 coding sequence is TGTGCCAGCAGCAGGTTAGACCAACTCATCTCCGAGCAGTACTTC.

The chain combines TRBV5-5 with TRBJ2-1; 9 bases align to TRBD2. V dropped 0 bases and J dropped 7; count of bases not matched to a gene: 5. CDR1 is SGHKS, CDR2 YYEKEE, per germline (reference sequence). The CDR3 contains 15 residues. DNA of the CDR3: TGTGCCAGCAGCTTGGGCCTAGCGGGACAAAATGAGCAGTTCTTC. This sequence encodes CASSLGLAGQNEQFF.

The rearrangement uses TRBV4-1 and TRBJ1-5, with D perhaps TRBD1 (5 bases). V was clipped by 1 base and J by 4 bases, with 8 bases between them. The CDR3 has 14 residues. The germline CDR1 and CDR2 sequences are MGHRA and YSYEKL. CDR3: CASSQGRQNQPQHF. The CDR3 nucleotides are TGCGCCAGCAGCCAAGGTCGACAGAATCAGCCCCAGCATTTT.

The V and J genes are TRBV11-1 and TRBJ2-5, with 7 positions matching TRBD2. V lost 8 bases and J lost 2; bases outside the gene matches: 5. Germline V CDR1 and CDR2: SGHAT, FQDESV (reference sequence). The CDR3 length is 13 residues. The CDR3 nucleotides read TGTGCCAGCTCTGCGCGGGGGCAAGAGACCCAGTACTTC. It specifies CASSARGQETQYF.

The rearrangement uses TRBV25-1 and TRBJ2-7, with 7 bases that match TRBD1. The V segment lost 3 bases and the J segment 2 bases; nucleotides outside the gene matches: 7. In germline, CDR1 is MGHDK, CDR2 SYGVNS. This CDR3 is built from 15 residues. CDR3 bases: TGTGCCAGCAGTGATGGGACAGACCGGACCTACGAGCAGTACTTC. Translation: CASSDGTDRTYEQYF.

The V gene is TRBV6-1, the J gene TRBJ1-3; tentatively, D is TRBD1 (5 bases). The CDR3 consists of 18 residues. Trimming removed 1 base at V and 3 bases at J, with 19 bases between. Germline CDR1 MNHNS, CDR2 SASEGT. The CDR3 spells CASSEEPWGASFGNTIYF. DNA for the CDR3: TGTGCCAGCAGTGAAGAACCTTGGGGCGCCAGTTTTGGAAACACCATATATTTT.

The chain recombines TRBV28 with TRBJ1-2; maybe TRBD1 (5 bases). Germline V gene data show CDR1 as MDHEN and CDR2 as SYDVKM. The CDR3 runs 15 residues. V was pared by 8 bases and J by 5 bases, with 21 bases between. The CDR3 bases are TGTGCCAGCTCCGAGAAACTGGCAGGGAAGTATGGCTACACCTTC. Its protein product is CASSEKLAGKYGYTF.

The CDR3 spells CASSSSSGKSYEQYF. DNA for the CDR3: TGTGCCAGCAGTTCCTCTAGCGGGAAGTCCTACGAGCAGTACTTC. This chain uses TRBV27 with TRBJ2-7; TRBD2 aligns across 9 bases. This CDR3 has 15 residues. Germline values: CDR1 MNHEY, CDR2 SMNVEV (reference sequence). Germline trimming cut 4 bases from V and 1 base from J; bases unmatched to any gene: 5.

This chain joins TRBV28 and TRBJ2-1; a possible D gene is TRBD1 (6 bases). CDR1 is MDHEN, CDR2 SYDVKM, per germline. The V gene lost 6 bases and the J gene lost 3 bases, with 15 bases spanning the gap. CDR3 length: 15 amino acids. In DNA form, the CDR3 reads TGTGCCAGCAGAAGAGCGCAGGGGCGCTACAATGAGCAGTTCTTC. As protein: CASRRAQGRYNEQFF.

The chain carries TRBV10-3 and TRBJ1-2; D gene uncertain. This CDR3 has 14 amino acids. The germline V and J ends were trimmed by 3 bases and 0 bases, with 8 bases remaining between them. The V gene's germline CDR1 is ENHRY and CDR2 SYGVKD. For the CDR3, the DNA is TGTGCCATCAGTGACGTACGCACTAACTATGGCTACACCTTC. The encoded protein is CAISDVRTNYGYTF.

The rearrangement links TRBV5-4 to TRBJ2-7; no clear D gene. There are 12 residues in the CDR3. V dropped 6 bases and J dropped 6 bases, with 13 bases sitting between them. The germline gives CDR1 SGHNT, CDR2 YYREEE (reference sequence). DNA of the CDR3: TGTGCCAGCACGGGTAGGGTAGGCGAGCAGTACTTC. This encodes CASTGRVGEQYF.

The chain links TRBV4-2 to TRBJ2-7; TRBD2 agrees at 7 bases. V trimming: 1 base; J trimming: 0 bases; junction bases outside the gene matches: 6. The CDR3 sequence is 16 residues long. Germline CDR1 LGHNA, CDR2 YNFKEQ. In DNA form, the CDR3 reads TGTGCCAGCAGCCAAGGTGGGAGGGTATTCTCCTACGAGCAGTACTTC. Amino acids: CASSQGGRVFSYEQYF.

V gene TRBV13 combines with J gene TRBJ2-1; TRBD2 aligns across 7 bases. J gave up 8 bases and V 0 bases, and 4 bases lay outside the gene matches. Germline loops: CDR1 PRHDT, CDR2 FYEKMQ (reference sequence). CDR3 length equals 14 residues. CDR3 DNA: TGTGCCAGCAGCTTAGGCCCCGCGGGAGATGAGCAGTTCTTC. Its translation is CASSLGPAGDEQFF.

This chain joins TRBV30 and TRBJ2-7; tentative D call: TRBD2 (5 bases). The CDR3 runs to 14 residues. Germline CDR1 GTSNPN, CDR2 SVGIG (reference sequence). Trimming removed 3 bases at V and 3 bases at J, with 15 bases between. The CDR3 nucleotides read TGTGCCTGGAGGTGGACGGGGAACCGCTACGAGCAGTACTTC. This encodes CAWRWTGNRYEQYF.

This chain connects TRBV10-2 to TRBJ1-4; D unresolved. Germline V gene lookup returns CDR1 WSHSY and CDR2 SAAADI. The V gene lost 3 bases and the J gene lost 4 bases, with 15 bases spanning the gap. This CDR3 is built from 16 residues. The CDR3 DNA sequence: TGCGCCAGCAGTGATCCTTGGACGATATTTAATGAAAAACTGTTTTTT. As protein: CASSDPWTIFNEKLFF.

The chain couples TRBV5-1 to TRBJ2-7, with 9 nucleotides matching TRBD1. Unmatched junction bases numbered 3, after V lost 0 bases and J lost 2 bases. The CDR3 is 15 residues long. Germline V gives CDR1 SGHRS, CDR2 YFSETQ. CDR3: CASSLDGTGTYEQYF. The CDR3 coding sequence is TGCGCCAGCAGCTTGGACGGGACAGGGACCTACGAGCAGTACTTC.